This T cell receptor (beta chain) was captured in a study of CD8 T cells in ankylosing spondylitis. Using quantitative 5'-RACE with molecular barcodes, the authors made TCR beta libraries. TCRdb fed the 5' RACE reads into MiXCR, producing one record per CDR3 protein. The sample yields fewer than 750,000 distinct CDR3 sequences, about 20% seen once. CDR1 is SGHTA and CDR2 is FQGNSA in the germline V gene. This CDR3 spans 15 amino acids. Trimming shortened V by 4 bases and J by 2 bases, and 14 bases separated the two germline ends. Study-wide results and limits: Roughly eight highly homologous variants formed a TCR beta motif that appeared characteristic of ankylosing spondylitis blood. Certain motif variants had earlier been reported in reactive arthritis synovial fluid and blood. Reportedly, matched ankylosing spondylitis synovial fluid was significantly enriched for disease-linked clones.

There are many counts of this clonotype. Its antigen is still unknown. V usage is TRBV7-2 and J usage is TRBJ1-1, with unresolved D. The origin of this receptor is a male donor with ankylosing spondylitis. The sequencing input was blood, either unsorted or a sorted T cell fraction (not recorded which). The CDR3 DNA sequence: TGTGCCAGCAGCTCGCAACCCATTAGCAACACTGAAGCTTTCTTT. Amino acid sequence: CASSSQPISNTEAFF.